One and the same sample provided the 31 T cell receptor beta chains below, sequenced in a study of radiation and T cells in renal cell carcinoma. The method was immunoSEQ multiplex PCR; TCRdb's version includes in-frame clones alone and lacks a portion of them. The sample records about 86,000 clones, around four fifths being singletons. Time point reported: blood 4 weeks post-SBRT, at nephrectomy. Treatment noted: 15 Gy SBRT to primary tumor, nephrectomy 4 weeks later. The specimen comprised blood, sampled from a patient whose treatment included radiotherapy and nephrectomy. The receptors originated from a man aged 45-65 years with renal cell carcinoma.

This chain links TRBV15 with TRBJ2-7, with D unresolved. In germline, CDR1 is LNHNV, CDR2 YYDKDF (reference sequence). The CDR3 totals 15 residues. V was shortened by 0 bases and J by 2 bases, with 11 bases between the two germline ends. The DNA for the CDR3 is TGTGCCACCAGCAGAGACCGTGGCAGCCCCTACGAGCAGTACTTC. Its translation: CATSRDRGSPYEQYF.

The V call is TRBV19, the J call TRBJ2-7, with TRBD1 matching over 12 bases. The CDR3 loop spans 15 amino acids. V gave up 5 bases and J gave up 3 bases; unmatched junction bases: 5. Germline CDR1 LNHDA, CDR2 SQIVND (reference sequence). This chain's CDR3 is CASSVGTGGIYEQYF. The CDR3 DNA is TGTGCCAGTAGTGTCGGGACAGGGGGCATCTACGAGCAGTACTTC.

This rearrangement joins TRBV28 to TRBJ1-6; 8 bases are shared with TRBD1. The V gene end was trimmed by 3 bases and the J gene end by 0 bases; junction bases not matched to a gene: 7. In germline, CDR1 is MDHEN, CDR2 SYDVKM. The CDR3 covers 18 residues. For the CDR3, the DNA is TGTGCCAGCAGTTTCGGCAGGGGGCCCAGCTCCTATAATTCACCCCTCCACTTT. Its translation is CASSFGRGPSSYNSPLHF.

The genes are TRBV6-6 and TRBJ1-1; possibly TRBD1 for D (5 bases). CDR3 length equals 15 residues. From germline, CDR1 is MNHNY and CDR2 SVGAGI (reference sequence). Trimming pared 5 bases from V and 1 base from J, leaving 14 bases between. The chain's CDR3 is CASSPLGTTNTEAFF. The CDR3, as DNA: TGTGCCAGCAGTCCACTAGGGACGACGAACACTGAAGCTTTCTTT.

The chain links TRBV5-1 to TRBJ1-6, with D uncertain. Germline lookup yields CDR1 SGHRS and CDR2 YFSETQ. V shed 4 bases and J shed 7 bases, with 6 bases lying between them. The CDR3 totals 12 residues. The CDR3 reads CASSNVNSPLHF. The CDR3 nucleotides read TGCGCCAGCAGCAACGTAAATTCACCCCTCCACTTT.

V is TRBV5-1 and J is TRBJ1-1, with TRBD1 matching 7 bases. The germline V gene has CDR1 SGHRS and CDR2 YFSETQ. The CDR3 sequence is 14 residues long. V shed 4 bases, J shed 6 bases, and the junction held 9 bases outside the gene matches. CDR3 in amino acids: CASSVGQVVAEAFF. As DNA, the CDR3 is TGCGCCAGCAGCGTAGGACAGGTGGTAGCTGAAGCTTTCTTT.

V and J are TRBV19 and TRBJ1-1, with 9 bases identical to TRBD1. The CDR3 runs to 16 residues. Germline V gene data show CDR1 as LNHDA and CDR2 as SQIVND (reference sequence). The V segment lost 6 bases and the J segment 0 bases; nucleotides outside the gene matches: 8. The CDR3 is CASRTRTGEMNTEAFF. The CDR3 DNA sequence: TGTGCCAGTAGGACGAGGACAGGGGAAATGAACACTGAAGCTTTCTTT.

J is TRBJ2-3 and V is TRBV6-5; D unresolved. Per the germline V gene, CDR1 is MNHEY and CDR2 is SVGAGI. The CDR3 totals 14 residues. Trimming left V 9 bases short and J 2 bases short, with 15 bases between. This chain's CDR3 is CASTKVPPTDTQYF. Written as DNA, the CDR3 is TGTGCCAGTACCAAAGTCCCGCCCACAGATACGCAGTATTTT.

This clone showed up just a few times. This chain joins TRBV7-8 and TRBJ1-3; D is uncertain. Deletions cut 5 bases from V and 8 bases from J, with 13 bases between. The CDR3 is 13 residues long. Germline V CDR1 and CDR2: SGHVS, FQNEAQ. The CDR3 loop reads CASSRTPLDTIYF. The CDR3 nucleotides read TGTGCCAGCAGCCGGACCCCGTTGGACACCATATATTTT.

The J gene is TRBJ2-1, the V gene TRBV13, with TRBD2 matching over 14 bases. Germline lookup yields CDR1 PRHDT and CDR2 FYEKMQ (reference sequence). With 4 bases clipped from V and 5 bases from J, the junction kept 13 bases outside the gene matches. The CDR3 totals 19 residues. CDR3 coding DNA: TGTGCCAGCAGCTCATTCTTGATAGGGACTAGCGGGGGCCACAATGAGCAGTTCTTC. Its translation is CASSSFLIGTSGGHNEQFF.

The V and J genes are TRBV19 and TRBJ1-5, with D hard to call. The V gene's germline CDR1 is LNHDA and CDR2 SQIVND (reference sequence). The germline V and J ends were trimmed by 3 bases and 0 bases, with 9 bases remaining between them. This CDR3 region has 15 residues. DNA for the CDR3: TGTGCCAGTAGTATCGGCGCATATAGCAATCAGCCCCAGCATTTT. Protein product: CASSIGAYSNQPQHF.

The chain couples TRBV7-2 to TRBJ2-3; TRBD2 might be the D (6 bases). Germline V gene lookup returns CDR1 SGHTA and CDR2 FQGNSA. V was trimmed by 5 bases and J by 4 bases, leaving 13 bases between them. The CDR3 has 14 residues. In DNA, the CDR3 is TGTGCCAGCAGCCCCAACCGGGGGTCAGATACGCAGTATTTT. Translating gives CASSPNRGSDTQYF.

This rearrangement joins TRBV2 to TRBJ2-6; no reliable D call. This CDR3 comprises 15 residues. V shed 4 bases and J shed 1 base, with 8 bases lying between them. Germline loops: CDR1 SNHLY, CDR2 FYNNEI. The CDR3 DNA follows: TGTGCCAGCAGTGTTTGGGCGTCTGGGGCCAACGTCCTGACTTTC. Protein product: CASSVWASGANVLTF.

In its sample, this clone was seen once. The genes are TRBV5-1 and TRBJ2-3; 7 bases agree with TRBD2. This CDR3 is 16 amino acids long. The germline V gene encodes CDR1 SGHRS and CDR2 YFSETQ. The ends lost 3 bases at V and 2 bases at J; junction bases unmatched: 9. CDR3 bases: TGCGCCAGCAGCTCAGGACTAGTTGGGGACACAGATACGCAGTATTTT. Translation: CASSSGLVGDTDTQYF.

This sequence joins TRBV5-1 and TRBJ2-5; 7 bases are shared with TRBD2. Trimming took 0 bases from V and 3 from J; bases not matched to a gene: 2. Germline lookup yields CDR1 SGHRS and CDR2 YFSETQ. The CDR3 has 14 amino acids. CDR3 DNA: TGCGCCAGCAGCTTGGTGGGGGGGAAAGAGACCCAGTACTTC. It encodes CASSLVGGKETQYF.

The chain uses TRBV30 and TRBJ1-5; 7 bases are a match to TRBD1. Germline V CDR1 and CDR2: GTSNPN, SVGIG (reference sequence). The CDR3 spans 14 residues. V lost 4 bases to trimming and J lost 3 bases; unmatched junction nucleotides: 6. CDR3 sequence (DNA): TGTGCCTGGAACCAGGGGGAATCCAATCAGCCCCAGCATTTT. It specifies CAWNQGESNQPQHF.

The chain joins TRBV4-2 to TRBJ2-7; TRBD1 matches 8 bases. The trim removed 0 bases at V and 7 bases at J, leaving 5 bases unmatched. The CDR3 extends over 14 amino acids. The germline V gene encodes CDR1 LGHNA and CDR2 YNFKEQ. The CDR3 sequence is CASSQDQGAGEQYF. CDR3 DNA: TGTGCCAGCAGCCAAGATCAGGGGGCAGGGGAGCAGTACTTC.

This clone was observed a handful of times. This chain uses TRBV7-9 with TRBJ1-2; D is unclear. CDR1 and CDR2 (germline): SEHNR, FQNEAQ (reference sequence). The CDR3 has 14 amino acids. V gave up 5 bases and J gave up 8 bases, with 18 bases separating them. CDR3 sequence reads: CASSPWALKGGYTF. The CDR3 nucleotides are TGTGCCAGCAGCCCGTGGGCCCTTAAAGGGGGCTACACCTTC. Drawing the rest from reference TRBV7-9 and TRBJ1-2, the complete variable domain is DTGVSQNPRHKITKRGQNVTFRCDPISEHNRLYWYRQTLGQGPEFLTYFQNEAQLEKSRLLSDRFSAERPKGSFSTLEIQRTEQGDSAMYLCASSPWALKGGYTFGSGTRLTVV.

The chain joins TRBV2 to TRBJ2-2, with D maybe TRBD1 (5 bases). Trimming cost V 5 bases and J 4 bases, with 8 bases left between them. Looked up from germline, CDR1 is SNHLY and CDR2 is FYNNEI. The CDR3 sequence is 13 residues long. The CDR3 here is CASSRDSTGELFF. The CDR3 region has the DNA TGTGCCAGCAGTCGAGACAGCACCGGGGAGCTGTTTTTT.

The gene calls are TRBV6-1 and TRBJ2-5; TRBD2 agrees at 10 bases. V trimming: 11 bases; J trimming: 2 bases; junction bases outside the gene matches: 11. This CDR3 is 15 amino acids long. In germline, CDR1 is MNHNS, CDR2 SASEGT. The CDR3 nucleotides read TGTGCCCTAAGCAGGACTAGCGGTTTTCAAGAGACCCAGTACTTC. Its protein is CALSRTSGFQETQYF.

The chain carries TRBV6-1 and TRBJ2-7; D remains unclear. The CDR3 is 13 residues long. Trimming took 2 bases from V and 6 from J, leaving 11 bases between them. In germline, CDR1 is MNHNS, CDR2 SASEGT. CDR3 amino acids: CASSEYGYSEQYF. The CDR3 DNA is TGTGCCAGCAGTGAATATGGCTACTCCGAGCAGTACTTC.

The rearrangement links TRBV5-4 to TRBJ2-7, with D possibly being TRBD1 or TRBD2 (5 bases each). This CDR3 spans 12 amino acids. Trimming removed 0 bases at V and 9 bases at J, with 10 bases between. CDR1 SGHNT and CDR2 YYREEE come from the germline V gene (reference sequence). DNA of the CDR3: TGTGCCAGCAGCTTGGACAGGACTGGGCAGTACTTC. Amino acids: CASSLDRTGQYF.

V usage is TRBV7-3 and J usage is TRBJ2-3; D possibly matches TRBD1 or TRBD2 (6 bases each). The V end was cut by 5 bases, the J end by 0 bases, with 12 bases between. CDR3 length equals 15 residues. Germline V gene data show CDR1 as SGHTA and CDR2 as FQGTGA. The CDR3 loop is CASSPQGTSTDTQYF. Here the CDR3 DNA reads TGTGCCAGCAGCCCCCAGGGGACTAGCACAGATACGCAGTATTTT.

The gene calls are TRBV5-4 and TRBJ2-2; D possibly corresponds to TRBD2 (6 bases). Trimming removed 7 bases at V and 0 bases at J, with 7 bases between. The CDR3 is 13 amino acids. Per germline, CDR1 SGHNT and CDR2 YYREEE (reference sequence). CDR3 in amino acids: CASGGPNTGELFF. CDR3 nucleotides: TGTGCCAGCGGAGGGCCGAACACCGGGGAGCTGTTTTTT.

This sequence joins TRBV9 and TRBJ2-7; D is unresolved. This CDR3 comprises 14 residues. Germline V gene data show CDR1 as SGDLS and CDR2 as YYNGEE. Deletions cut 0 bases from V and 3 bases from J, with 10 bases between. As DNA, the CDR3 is TGTGCCAGCAGCGTAGGGAAGGAGTACTACGAGCAGTACTTC. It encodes CASSVGKEYYEQYF.

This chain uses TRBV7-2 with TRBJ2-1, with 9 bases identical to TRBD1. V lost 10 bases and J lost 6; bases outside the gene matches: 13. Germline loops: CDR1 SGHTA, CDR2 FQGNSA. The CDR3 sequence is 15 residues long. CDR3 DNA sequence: TGTGCCAACCTCGCAAGGACAGGGGTTGTCAATGAGCAGTTCTTC. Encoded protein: CANLARTGVVNEQFF.

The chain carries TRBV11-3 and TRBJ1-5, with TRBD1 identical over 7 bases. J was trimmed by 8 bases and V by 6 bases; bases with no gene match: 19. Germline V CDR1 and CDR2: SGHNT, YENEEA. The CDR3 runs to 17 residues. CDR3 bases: TGTGCCAGCAGGGTGACAGGGTCGATCGGGATTAGGAAGCCCCAGCATTTT. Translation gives CASRVTGSIGIRKPQHF.

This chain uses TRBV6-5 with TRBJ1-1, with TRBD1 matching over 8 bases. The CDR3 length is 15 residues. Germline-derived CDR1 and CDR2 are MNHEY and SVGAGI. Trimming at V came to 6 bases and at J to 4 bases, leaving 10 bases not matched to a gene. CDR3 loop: CASRERQGWGTEAFF. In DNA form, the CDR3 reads TGTGCCAGCAGGGAGAGACAGGGGTGGGGCACTGAAGCTTTCTTT.

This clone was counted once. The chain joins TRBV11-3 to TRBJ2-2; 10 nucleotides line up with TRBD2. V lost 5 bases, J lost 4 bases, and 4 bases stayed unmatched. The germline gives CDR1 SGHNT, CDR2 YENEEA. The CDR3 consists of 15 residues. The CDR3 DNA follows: TGTGCCAGCAGCGCAACTAGCGGGGTCACCGGGGAGCTGTTTTTT. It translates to CASSATSGVTGELFF.

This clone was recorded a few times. In DNA form, the CDR3 reads TGTGCCAGCAGTGGACTGGGGAACACCGGGGAGCTGTTTTTT. Residues: CASSGLGNTGELFF. The chain employs TRBV2 and TRBJ2-2, with D unresolved. Germline CDR1 is SNHLY and CDR2 is FYNNEI. CDR3 size: 14 residues. Trimming took off 4 bases at V and 1 base at J, with 7 bases between the two ends.

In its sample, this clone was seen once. CDR3 region: CASSSASGEQYF. The CDR3, as DNA: TGTGCCAGCAGCTCAGCCTCGGGCGAGCAGTACTTC. The gene calls are TRBV5-6 and TRBJ2-7, with D hard to call. V was shortened by 3 bases and J by 6 bases, with 10 bases between the two germline ends. The CDR3 is 12 amino acids. Per germline, CDR1 SGHDT and CDR2 YYEEEE.